The 4 T cell receptor beta chains presented below share a single source sample, sequenced in a study of blood T cell repertoires in COVID-19. Assay: immunoSEQ multiplex PCR; the TCRdb copy retains only in-frame clones and omits some. This sample has roughly 150,000 clones, with roughly 80% found just once. Source material: peripheral blood. These receptors were collected from a woman older than 75 with COVID-19, enrolled during active disease.

On this clone: One junction end does not reproduce the germline sequence, and a read error may be involved. The chain uses TRBV4-1 and TRBJ1-2, with D perhaps TRBD1 (6 bases). Germline assignment: CDR1 MGHRA and CDR2 YSYEKL. The CDR3 length is 15 residues. CDR3 sequence: CASSQDEQGYYGYTF. As DNA, the CDR3 is TGCGCCAGCAGTCAAGATGAACAGGGCTACTATGGCTACACCTTC.

This clone was detected only once. The junction and the germline gene differ at one end; a read error may be behind it. The chain couples TRBV27 to TRBJ1-1, with 7 bases fitting TRBD1. This CDR3 is built from 14 residues. Germline CDR1 MNHEY, CDR2 SMNVEV (reference sequence). The CDR3 DNA reads as TGTGCCAGCAAGGTCGACAGGGTGAAGACTGAAGCTTTCTTT. Amino acids: CASKVDRVKTEAFF.

This chain uses TRBV6-2 or TRBV6-3 with TRBJ2-7; TRBD1 is a possible D gene (6 bases). This CDR3 has 12 residues. Trimming took 6 bases from V and 5 from J, leaving 11 bases between them. The germline gives CDR1 MNHEY, CDR2 SVGEGT. Here the CDR3 reads CASSTRTDEQYF. DNA for the CDR3: TGTGCCAGCAGCACGCGGACAGACGAGCAGTACTTC.

The V call is TRBV18, the J call TRBJ2-1; 7 bases line up with TRBD1. With V trimmed by 11 bases and J by 1 base, 14 bases remained unmatched. The CDR3 has 16 residues. Germline V gene sequence: CDR1 KGHSH, CDR2 LQKENI. CDR3 in DNA: TGTGCCTCCGGAGCAGGGGGTGATGGTTCCTACAATGAGCAGTTCTTC. Protein: CASGAGGDGSYNEQFF.